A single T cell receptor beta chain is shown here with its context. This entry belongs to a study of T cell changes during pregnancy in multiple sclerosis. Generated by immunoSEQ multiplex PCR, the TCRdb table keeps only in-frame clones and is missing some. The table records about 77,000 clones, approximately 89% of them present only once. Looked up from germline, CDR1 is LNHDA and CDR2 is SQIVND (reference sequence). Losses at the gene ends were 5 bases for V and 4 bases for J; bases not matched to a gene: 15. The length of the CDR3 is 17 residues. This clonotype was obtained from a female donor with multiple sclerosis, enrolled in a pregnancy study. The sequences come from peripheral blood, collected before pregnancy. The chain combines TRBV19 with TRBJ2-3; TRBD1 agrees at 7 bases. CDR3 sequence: CASSFRQGYARADTQYF. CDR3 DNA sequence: TGTGCCAGTAGTTTCCGACAGGGTTATGCTCGGGCAGATACGCAGTATTTT.